Reported below is one TCR beta chain. This sample was taken from a study of blood T cell repertoires in COVID-19. Sequencing used immunoSEQ multiplex PCR; TCRdb keeps in-frame clones, though not all of them. The data contain roughly 200,000 clones, over 75% of them seen just once; the ten biggest clones take up around 9.9%. CDR3 length: 16 amino acids. V gave up 2 bases and J gave up 1 base, with 14 bases separating them. Looked up from germline, CDR1 is SNHLY and CDR2 is FYNNEI. The chain joins TRBV2 to TRBJ1-2; D is uncertain. The TCR was taken from a human donor with active or convalescent COVID-19. The donor label of this sample is uncertain. Sample: peripheral blood. The CDR3 region is CASSEPRWANNYGYTF. The CDR3 coding sequence is TGTGCCAGCAGTGAACCCCGGTGGGCCAATAACTATGGCTACACCTTC.